The 19 T cell receptor beta chains below were found in one sample sequenced in a study of T cells in lung cancer brain metastases. Clones were read by immunoSEQ multiplex PCR, and TCRdb kept only the in-frame ones, dropping some. The top ten hold 2.4% of the sample, which has fewer than 5,500 clones, 75% to 90% seen once. Sequencing was done on a sample of tumor tissue from the primary lung tumor. The receptors stem from a man aged 45-65 years with non-small cell lung cancer.

The chain has TRBV5-1 and TRBJ2-3, with D possibly being TRBD1 (6 bases). CDR1 and CDR2 from the germline V gene are SGHRS and YFSETQ. V was pared by 2 bases and J by 3 bases, with 7 bases between. This CDR3 has 13 residues. This CDR3 is CASSFRGTDTQYF. For the CDR3, the DNA is TGCGCCAGCAGCTTTAGGGGGACAGATACGCAGTATTTT.

J is TRBJ1-1 and V is TRBV2; 10 bases match TRBD1. The CDR3 runs to 13 residues. The germline gives CDR1 SNHLY, CDR2 FYNNEI. With 8 bases clipped from V and 10 bases from J, the junction kept 10 bases outside the gene matches. In DNA, the CDR3 is TGTGCCAGCTACGGGACAGGGGTCGGTGGAGCTTTCTTT. Translating it yields CASYGTGVGGAFF. Together with reference TRBV2 and TRBJ1-1, the CDR3 gives the full variable domain: EPEVTQTPSHQVTQMGQEVILRCVPISNHLYFYWYRQILGQKVEFLVSFYNNEISEKSEIFDDQFSVERPDGSNFTLKIRSTKLEDSAMYFCASYGTGVGGAFFGQGTRLTVV.

Notes on this clone: A read error may account for a junction end that differs from germline. This chain joins TRBV2 and TRBJ2-1, with TRBD1 identical over 10 bases. Germline-derived CDR1 and CDR2 are SNHLY and FYNNEI. The CDR3 contains 15 residues. The CDR3 loop reads CASSSRQGAYNEQFF. In nucleotides, the CDR3 is TGTGCCAGCAGTTCCAGACAGGGGGCCTACAATGAGCAATTCTTC.

This clone was seen more than once but under ten times. The same CDR3 also results from other DNA sequences found in this sample. The DNA for the CDR3 is TGTGCCAGCAGCCAAGAACTCACAGATACGCAGTATTTT. This translates into CASSQELTDTQYF. V gene TRBV14 combines with J gene TRBJ2-3; no clear D. The length of the CDR3 is 13 residues. Germline V gene data show CDR1 as SGHDN and CDR2 as FVKESK. V shed 0 bases and J shed 2 bases, with 3 bases lying between them.

The V gene is TRBV2, the J gene TRBJ2-3, with 7 bases fitting TRBD2. V was pared by 6 bases and J by 1 base, with 4 bases of the junction left unmatched. Germline assignment: CDR1 SNHLY and CDR2 FYNNEI. The CDR3 has 14 residues. This chain's CDR3 is CASRGGVGTDTQYF. For the CDR3, the DNA is TGTGCCAGCAGGGGGGGGGTTGGCACAGATACGCAGTATTTT.

This chain uses TRBV5-5 with TRBJ2-7, with D possibly being TRBD2 (7 bases). Trimming left V 4 bases short and J 6 bases short, with 29 bases between. Looked up from germline, CDR1 is SGHKS and CDR2 is YYEKEE (reference sequence). The CDR3 contains 18 residues. CDR3 residues: CASSEGGGASYLPSEQYF. The CDR3 nucleotides are TGTGCCAGCAGCGAGGGAGGGGGGGCAAGCTATCTCCCTAGCGAGCAGTACTTC.

The V and J genes are TRBV5-4 and TRBJ1-1; the D is unclear. CDR3 size: 15 residues. Germline lookup yields CDR1 SGHNT and CDR2 YYREEE (reference sequence). V was shortened by 0 bases and J by 6 bases, with 15 bases between the two germline ends. CDR3 bases: TGTGCCAGCAGCTTGGACTGGGCAGGACCGTCTGAAGCTTTCTTT. Translating gives CASSLDWAGPSEAFF.

The V and J genes are TRBV5-4 and TRBJ1-1; 11 bases are shared with TRBD1. The junction had 4 bases not matched to a gene; V was cut back by 3 bases and J by 3 bases. The CDR3 consists of 15 residues. Germline V gene lookup returns CDR1 SGHNT and CDR2 YYREEE (reference sequence). DNA of the CDR3: TGTGCCAGCAGCTCAGGGGACAGGGGGTACACTGAAGCTTTCTTT. The encoded protein is CASSSGDRGYTEAFF.

Concerning this clone itself: The junction does not match germline at one end; this may be a read error. This chain uses TRBV19 with TRBJ2-3; tentative D call: TRBD2 (5 bases). The CDR3 is 13 amino acids. Germline CDR1 is LNHDA and CDR2 is SQIVND (reference sequence). CDR3 nucleotides: TGTGCCAGTAGTATCCCTAGCACAGATACGCAATATTTT. It yields the protein CASSIPSTDTQYF.

V and J are TRBV13 and TRBJ2-3, with a weak D call TRBD1 (5 bases). V shed 1 base and J shed 3 bases, with 8 bases lying between them. Germline CDR1 and CDR2: PRHDT and FYEKMQ (reference sequence). The CDR3 length is 14 residues. DNA of the CDR3: TGTGCCAGCAGCTTAGTACAGGTAACAGATACGCAGTATTTT. It translates to CASSLVQVTDTQYF.

The V call is TRBV10-3, the J call TRBJ1-4; D may be TRBD1 (6 bases). V was trimmed by 8 bases and J by 4 bases, leaving 20 bases between them. The CDR3 is made up of 16 amino acids. The germline gives CDR1 ENHRY, CDR2 SYGVKD. Written as DNA, the CDR3 is TGTGCCATCTCCCCTGAGGGGGGGATCTTTAATGAAAAACTGTTTTTT. Translating it yields CAISPEGGIFNEKLFF.

The CDR3 DNA reads as TGTGCCAGCAGCGTAGCGGCTAGCGGTCGCACAGATACGCAGTATTTT. Translating it yields CASSVAASGRTDTQYF. This rearrangement joins TRBV9 to TRBJ2-3; TRBD2 matches at 7 bases. Per the germline V gene, CDR1 is SGDLS and CDR2 is YYNGEE. The CDR3 spans 16 residues. V lost 0 bases and J lost 1; bases outside the gene matches: 5.

The chain combines TRBV6-5 with TRBJ2-7, with 7 bases lining up with TRBD1. Trimming removed 3 bases from V and 9 bases from J; junction bases left unmatched: 11. This CDR3 has 14 amino acids. Germline lookup yields CDR1 MNHEY and CDR2 SVGAGI. The CDR3 sequence is CASSYNQRRDRQYF. Here the CDR3 DNA reads TGTGCCAGCAGTTATAATCAGCGTAGGGACAGGCAGTACTTC.

The chain joins TRBV5-1 to TRBJ1-1; TRBD1 matches at 7 bases. Looked up from germline, CDR1 is SGHRS and CDR2 is YFSETQ. The trim removed 4 bases at V and 0 bases at J, leaving 9 bases unmatched. The CDR3 sequence is 16 residues long. CDR3 coding DNA: TGCGCCAGCAGCAGATCAGGGGGTACGGTGAACACTGAAGCTTTCTTT. Protein: CASSRSGGTVNTEAFF.

The chain recombines TRBV6-5 with TRBJ1-5, with D unresolved. Trimming took off 0 bases at V and 4 bases at J, with 4 bases between the two ends. The V gene's germline CDR1 is MNHEY and CDR2 SVGAGI. The CDR3 contains 13 residues. The CDR3 nucleotides read TGTGCCAGCAGTTACTCGATGAATCAGCCCCAGCATTTT. It translates to CASSYSMNQPQHF.

The CDR3 loop reads CASSLGQGMTEAFF. In nucleotides, the CDR3 is TGTGCCAGCAGCTTAGGACAGGGGATGACTGAAGCTTTCTTT. The chain is built from TRBV7-9 and TRBJ1-1; the match to TRBD1 covers 8 bases. V was clipped by 1 base and J by 5 bases; unmatched bases: 3. Germline V CDR1 and CDR2: SEHNR, FQNEAQ (reference sequence). CDR3 length: 14 residues.

The sample holds one count of this clone. The chain is built from TRBV4-1 and TRBJ2-5; D gene unclear. The CDR3 loop spans 14 amino acids. The V gene lost 4 bases and the J gene lost 4 bases, with 13 bases spanning the gap. Germline values: CDR1 MGHRA, CDR2 YSYEKL. CDR3 in DNA: TGCGCCAGCAGCCCCACGAGAGTAGGAGAGACCCAGTACTTC. The encoded protein is CASSPTRVGETQYF.

On this clone itself: A read error may account for a junction end that differs from germline. The chain carries TRBV9 and TRBJ1-6; D is uncertain. CDR3 length: 12 residues. The germline V gene encodes CDR1 SGDLS and CDR2 YYNGEE. The DNA for the CDR3 is TGTGCCAGCGGCCTCGAGAATTCACCCCTTCACTTT. Translation: CASGLENSPLHF.

This chain connects TRBV6-5 to TRBJ1-4, with 7 positions matching TRBD1. This CDR3 spans 14 amino acids. Germline V gene sequence: CDR1 MNHEY, CDR2 SVGAGI. Unmatched junction bases numbered 8, after V lost 6 bases and J lost 7 bases. CDR3 protein: CASSPRQGGEKLFF. The CDR3 DNA is TGTGCCAGCAGCCCTAGACAGGGAGGTGAAAAACTGTTTTTT.